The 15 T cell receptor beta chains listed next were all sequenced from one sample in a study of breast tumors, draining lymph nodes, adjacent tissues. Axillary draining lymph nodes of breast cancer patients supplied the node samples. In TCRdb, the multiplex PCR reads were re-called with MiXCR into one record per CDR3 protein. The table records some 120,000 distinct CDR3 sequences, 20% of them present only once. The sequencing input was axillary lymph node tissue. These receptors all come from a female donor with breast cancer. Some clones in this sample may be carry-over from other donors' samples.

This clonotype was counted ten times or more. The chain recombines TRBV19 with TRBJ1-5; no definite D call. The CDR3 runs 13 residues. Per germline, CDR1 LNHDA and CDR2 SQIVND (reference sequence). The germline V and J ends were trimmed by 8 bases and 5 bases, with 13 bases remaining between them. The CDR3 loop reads CASGLSSDQPQHF. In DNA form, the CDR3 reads TGTGCCAGTGGACTTAGCTCCGATCAGCCCCAGCATTTT.

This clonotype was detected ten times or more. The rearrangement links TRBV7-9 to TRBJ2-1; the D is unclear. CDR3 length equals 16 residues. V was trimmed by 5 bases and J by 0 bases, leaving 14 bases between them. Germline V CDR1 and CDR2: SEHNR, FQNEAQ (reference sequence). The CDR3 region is CASSPTPVLSYNEQFF. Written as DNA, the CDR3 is TGTGCCAGCAGCCCGACACCAGTCCTCTCCTACAATGAGCAGTTCTTC.

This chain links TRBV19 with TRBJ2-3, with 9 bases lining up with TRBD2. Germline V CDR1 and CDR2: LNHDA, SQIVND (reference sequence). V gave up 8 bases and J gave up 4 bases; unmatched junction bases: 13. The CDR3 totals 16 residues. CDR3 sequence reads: CASPRGGGAGPDTQYF. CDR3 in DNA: TGTGCCAGTCCCAGGGGCGGGGGGGCGGGACCAGATACGCAGTATTTT.

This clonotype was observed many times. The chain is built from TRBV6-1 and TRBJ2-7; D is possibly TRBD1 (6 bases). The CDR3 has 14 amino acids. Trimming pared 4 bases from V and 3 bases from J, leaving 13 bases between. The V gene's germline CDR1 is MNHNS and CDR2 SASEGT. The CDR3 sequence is CASSVRDTDYEQYF. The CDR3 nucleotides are TGTGCCAGCAGTGTCCGGGACACCGACTACGAGCAGTACTTC.

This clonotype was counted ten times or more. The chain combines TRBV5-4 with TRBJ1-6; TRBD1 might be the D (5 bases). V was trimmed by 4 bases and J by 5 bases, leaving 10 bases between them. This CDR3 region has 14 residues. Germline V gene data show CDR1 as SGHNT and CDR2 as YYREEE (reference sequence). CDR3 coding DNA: TGTGCCAGCAGCCCCCGACAGAATAATTCACCCCTCCACTTT. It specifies CASSPRQNNSPLHF.

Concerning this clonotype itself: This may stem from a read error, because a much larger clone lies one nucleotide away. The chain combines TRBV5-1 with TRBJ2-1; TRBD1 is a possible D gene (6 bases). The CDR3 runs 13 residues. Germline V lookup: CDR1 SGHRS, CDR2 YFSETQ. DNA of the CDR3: TGCGCCAGCAGCTTAGGACAGACCAATGAGCAGTCCTTC. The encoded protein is CASSLGQTNEQSF.

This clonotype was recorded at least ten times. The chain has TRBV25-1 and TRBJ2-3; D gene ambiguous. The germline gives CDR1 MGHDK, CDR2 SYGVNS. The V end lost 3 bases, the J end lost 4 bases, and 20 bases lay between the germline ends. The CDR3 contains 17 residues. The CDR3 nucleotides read TGTGCCAGCAGTGATACCCGGGCCAACCAATTTTCAGATACGCAGTATTTT. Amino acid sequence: CASSDTRANQFSDTQYF. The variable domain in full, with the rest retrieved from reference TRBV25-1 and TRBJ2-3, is EADIYQTPRYLVIGTGKKITLECSQTMGHDKMYWYQQDPGMELHLIHYSYGVNSTEKGDLSSESTVSRIRTEHFPLTLESARPSHTSQYLCASSDTRANQFSDTQYFGPGTRLTVL.

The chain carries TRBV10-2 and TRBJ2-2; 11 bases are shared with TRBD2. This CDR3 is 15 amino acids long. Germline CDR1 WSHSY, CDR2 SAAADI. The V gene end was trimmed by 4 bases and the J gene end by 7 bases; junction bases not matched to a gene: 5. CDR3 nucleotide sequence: TGCGCCAGCAGTGCGACTAGCGGGGACGGCGGGGAGCTGTTTTTT. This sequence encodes CASSATSGDGGELFF.

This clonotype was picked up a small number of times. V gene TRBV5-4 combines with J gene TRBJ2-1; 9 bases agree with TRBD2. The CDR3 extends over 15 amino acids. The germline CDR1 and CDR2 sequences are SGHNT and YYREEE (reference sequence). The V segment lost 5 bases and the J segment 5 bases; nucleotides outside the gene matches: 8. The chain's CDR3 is CASSFSGSRNNEQFF. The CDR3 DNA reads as TGTGCCAGCAGTTTTAGCGGGAGTCGAAACAATGAGCAGTTCTTC.

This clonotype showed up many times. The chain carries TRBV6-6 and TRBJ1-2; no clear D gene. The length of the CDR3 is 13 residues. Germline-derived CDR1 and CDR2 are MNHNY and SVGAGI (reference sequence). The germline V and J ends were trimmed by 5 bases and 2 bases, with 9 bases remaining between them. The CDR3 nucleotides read TGTGCCAGCAGTCTTACAGAGAACTATGGCTACACCTTC. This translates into CASSLTENYGYTF.

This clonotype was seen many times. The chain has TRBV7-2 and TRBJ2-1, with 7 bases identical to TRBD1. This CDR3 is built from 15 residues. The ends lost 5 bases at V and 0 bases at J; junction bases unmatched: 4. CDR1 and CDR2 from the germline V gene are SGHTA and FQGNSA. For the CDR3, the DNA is TGTGCCAGCAGCCCGACAGGGTTCTCCTACAATGAGCAGTTCTTC. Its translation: CASSPTGFSYNEQFF. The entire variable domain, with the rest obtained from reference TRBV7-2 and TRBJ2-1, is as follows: GAGVSQSPSNKVTEKGKDVELRCDPISGHTALYWYRQSLGQGLEFLIYFQGNSAPDKSGLPSDRFSAERTGGSVSTLTIQRTQQEDSAVYLCASSPTGFSYNEQFFGPGTRLTVL.

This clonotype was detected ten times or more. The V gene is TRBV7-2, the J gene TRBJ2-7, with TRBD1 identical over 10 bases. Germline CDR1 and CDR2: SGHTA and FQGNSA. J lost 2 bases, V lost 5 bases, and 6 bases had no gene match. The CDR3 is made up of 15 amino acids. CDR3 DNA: TGTGCCAGCAGCCACCGACAGGGGGCAGCCTACGAGCAGTACTTC. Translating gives CASSHRQGAAYEQYF.

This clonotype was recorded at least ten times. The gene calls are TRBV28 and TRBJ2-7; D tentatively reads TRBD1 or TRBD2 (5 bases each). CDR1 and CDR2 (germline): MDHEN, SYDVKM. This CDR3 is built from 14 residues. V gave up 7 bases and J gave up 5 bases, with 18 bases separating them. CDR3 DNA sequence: TGTGCCAGCATGGGACCCTTCCCGTCGGACGAGCAGTACTTC. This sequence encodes CASMGPFPSDEQYF.

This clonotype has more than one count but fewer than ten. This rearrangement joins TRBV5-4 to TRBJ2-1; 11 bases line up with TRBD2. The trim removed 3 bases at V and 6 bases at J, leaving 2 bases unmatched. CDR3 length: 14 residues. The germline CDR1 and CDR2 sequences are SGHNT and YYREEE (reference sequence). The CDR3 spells CASSSGLAANEQFF. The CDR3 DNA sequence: TGTGCCAGCAGCTCGGGACTAGCGGCCAATGAGCAGTTCTTC. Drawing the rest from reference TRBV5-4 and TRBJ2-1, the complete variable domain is ETGVTQSPTHLIKTRGQQVTLRCSSQSGHNTVSWYQQALGQGPQFIFQYYREEENGRGNFPPRFSGLQFPNYSSELNVNALELDDSALYLCASSSGLAANEQFFGPGTRLTVL.

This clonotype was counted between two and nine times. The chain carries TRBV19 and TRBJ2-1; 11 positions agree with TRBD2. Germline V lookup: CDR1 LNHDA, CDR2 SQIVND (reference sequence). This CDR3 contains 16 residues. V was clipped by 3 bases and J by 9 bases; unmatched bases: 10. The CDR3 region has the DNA TGTGCCAGTAGTATTATTTTGGCTAGCGGGAGGAGTGAGCAGTTCTTC. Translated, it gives CASSIILASGRSEQFF.